The rows below give T cell receptor beta chains drawn from one sample of a study of cytomegalovirus exposure and HLA in healthy donors. Generated by immunoSEQ multiplex PCR, the TCRdb table keeps only in-frame clones and is missing some. This repertoire shows about 190,000 clones, 70% to 80% found once; its top ten account for approximately 2.1%. The specimen was PBMCs. The receptors were gathered from a woman in her twenties or thirties in good health and CMV-seropositive. The CDR3 runs from the conserved cysteine through the conserved F or W. Fields, in order: J gene, D gene, V gene, clone size, CDR3 DNA, CDR3 protein. The D gene is left open where the match is weak. Size is omitted from some rows. Given values are once, few, many or a class for expanded clones.

TRBJ2-7 | TRBD2 | TRBV27 | few | TGTGCCAGCAGTTCTATGGGGGGGGAAAGCTACGAGCAGTACTTC | CASSSMGGESYEQYF
TRBJ1-1 | NA | TRBV11-2 | once | TGTGCCAGCAGCTTAATGGGGGCCGGGACTGAAGCTTTCTTT | CASSLMGAGTEAFF
TRBJ1-6 | NA | TRBV10-3 | once | TGTGCCATCAGTGAATCGGGAGGGTATAATTCACCCCTCCACTTT | CAISESGGYNSPLHF
TRBJ2-7 | TRBD1 | TRBV28 | NA | TGTGCCAGCATAAGATCAGGGGGTCCTCACTACGAGCAGTACTTC | CASIRSGGPHYEQYF
TRBJ1-5 | NA | TRBV2 | NA | TGTGCCAGCAGTCCCCGGGCGCGGGGGCAGCATTTT | CASSPRARGQHF
TRBJ1-1 | TRBD1 | TRBV7-9 | NA | TGTGCCAGCAGCATCGGACAGGGTGGCACTGAAGCTTTCTTT | CASSIGQGGTEAFF
TRBJ1-1 | NA | TRBV7-3 | NA | TGTGCCAGTTTGGGACAAATGAACACTGAAGCTTTCTTT | CASLGQMNTEAFF
TRBJ1-2 | TRBD1 | TRBV30 | NA | TGTGCCTGGAAGACAGGGGGCGTGTATGGCTACACCTTC | CAWKTGGVYGYTF
TRBJ2-1 | TRBD2 | TRBV28 | NA | TGTGCCAGCAGCCTGGGACTAGGGTACTACAATGAGCAGTTCTTC | CASSLGLGYYNEQFF
TRBJ1-1 | NA | TRBV2 | NA | TGTGCCAGCAGTGAGGGGCAGCTGACAGAAGCTTTCTTT | CASSEGQLTEAFF
TRBJ1-4 | TRBD1 | TRBV11-2 | NA | TGTGCCAGCAGCGCAACAGGGGCCGGAAAACTGTTTTTT | CASSATGAGKLFF
TRBJ1-2 | NA | TRBV12-5 | NA | TGTGCTAGTGGTTTGGGGGGGGGTAGCTATGGCTACACCTTC | CASGLGGGSYGYTF
TRBJ2-5 | TRBD1 | TRBV28 | NA | TGTGCCAGCAGTTTTAGTCCCCCTTCCCAAGGGGGCTGGGAGACCCAGTACTTC | CASSFSPPSQGGWETQYF
TRBJ1-1 | NA | TRBV7-6 | NA | TGTGCCAGCAGCTTAATACCAATGGAGTCTCGCACTGAAGCTTTCTTT | CASSLIPMESRTEAFF
TRBJ2-7 | TRBD2 | TRBV5-4 | NA | TGTGCCAGCAGGTTAGCGGGGGACTCCTACGAGCAGTACTTC | CASRLAGDSYEQYF
TRBJ1-5 | NA | TRBV5-6 | NA | TGTGCCAGCAGCCAGCGGGATGGAGCCACTAAAATTAGCAATCAGCCCCAGCATTTT | CASSQRDGATKISNQPQHF
TRBJ2-7 | NA | TRBV5-5 | NA | TGTGCCAGCAGCCAAGGGACATCCTACGAGCAGTACTTC | CASSQGTSYEQYF
TRBJ2-5 | NA | TRBV4-2 | NA | TGTGCCAGCAGCCAAGCCGGTTCCGGAGGGACCCAGTACTTC | CASSQAGSGGTQYF
TRBJ1-2 | NA | TRBV7-2 | NA | TGTGCCAGCAGCCTACATAAACAGGGAACAATGAATGGCTACACCTTC | CASSLHKQGTMNGYTF
TRBJ2-7 | TRBD1 | TRBV6-5 | NA | TGTGCCAGCAGACGACAGGGGTTGGGGAGCGAGCAGTACTTC | CASRRQGLGSEQYF
TRBJ1-3 | TRBD1 | TRBV7-2 | NA | TGTGCCAGCAGCTTCCCCGCAGGGGGCTCTGGAAACACCATATATTTT | CASSFPAGGSGNTIYF
TRBJ1-1 | NA | TRBV27 | NA | TGTGCCAGCAGATCTACAGGAAGTGAAGCTTTCTTT | CASRSTGSEAFF
TRBJ1-2 | NA | TRBV28 | NA | TGTGCCAGCAGAGACAGCGAAACATACTATGGCTACACCTTC | CASRDSETYYGYTF
TRBJ2-7 | NA | TRBV4-2 | NA | TGTGCCAGCAGCCCCGCGGGGCCCCAGGGCGAGCAGTACTTC | CASSPAGPQGEQYF
TRBJ1-1 | TRBD1 | TRBV25-1 | NA | TGTGCCAGCAAGGACAGGGGGAACACTGAAGCTTTCTTT | CASKDRGNTEAFF
TRBJ2-5 | TRBD1 | TRBV5-1 | once | TGCGCCAGCAGCTTGGGTGGGACAGGGGAAGAGACCCAGTACTTC | CASSLGGTGEETQYF
TRBJ1-5 | TRBD1 | TRBV7-8 | once | TGTGCCAGCAGCGGAAGACAGGGGTATAATCAGCCCCAGCATTTT | CASSGRQGYNQPQHF
TRBJ2-7 | TRBD2 | TRBV23-1 | NA | TGCGCCAGCAGTCCCCGAGATAGCGGGGGGTCCTACGAGCAGTACTTC | CASSPRDSGGSYEQYF
TRBJ2-3 | TRBD1 | TRBV5-1 | NA | TGCGCCAGCAGCTTGGTCCGGACAGGGGGTGACACAGATACGCAGTATTTT | CASSLVRTGGDTDTQYF
TRBJ2-5 | NA | TRBV29-1 | NA | TGCAGCGTTGGGGAGGAGGGGCCGCTAAGAGGCCAAGAGACCCAGTACTTC | CSVGEEGPLRGQETQYF
TRBJ2-6 | TRBD1 | TRBV28 | NA | TGTGCCAGCAGAAGCCGGGGACAGGGGTTCTCTGGGGCCAACGTCCTGACTTTC | CASRSRGQGFSGANVLTF
TRBJ1-5 | NA | TRBV11-2 | few | TGTGCCAGCAGCTCCGACACCTACAATCAGCCCCAGCATTTT | CASSSDTYNQPQHF
TRBJ2-5 | NA | TRBV5-1 | NA | TGCGCCAGCAGCCCCGGGACACCTCAAGAGACCCAGTACTTC | CASSPGTPQETQYF
TRBJ2-3 | NA | TRBV21-1 | few | TGTGCCAGCAGCGACCTAGGGACAGGGGGTCGGCACGACACAGATACGCAGTATTTT | CASSDLGTGGRHDTDTQYF
TRBJ2-7 | TRBD2 | TRBV4-3 | NA | TGCGCCAGCAGCCAAGAGGCTAGCGGGGTGATGGCGCAGTACTTC | CASSQEASGVMAQYF
TRBJ1-2 | NA | TRBV4-1 | NA | TGCGCCAGCAGCCACGACTTACGGGGGGACTATGGCTACACCTTC | CASSHDLRGDYGYTF
TRBJ1-2 | NA | TRBV4-1 | NA | TGCGCCAGCAGCCAAGAGGGGTTCGGGGGTGGCTACACCTTC | CASSQEGFGGGYTF
TRBJ1-2 | NA | TRBV5-4 | NA | TGTGCCAGCAGCTGGGTCGGGACTAACTATGGCTACACCTTC | CASSWVGTNYGYTF
TRBJ2-7 | TRBD1 | TRBV11-3 | NA | TGTGCCAGCAGCTTATTCAGGGGGTGGCACGAGCAGTACTTC | CASSLFRGWHEQYF
TRBJ2-1 | NA | TRBV19 | NA | TGTGCCAGTGGGGCGGTCGCGGGATACAATGAGCAGTTCTTC | CASGAVAGYNEQFF
TRBJ1-5 | NA | TRBV7-2 | NA | TGTGCCAGCAGCTTATGGGGCAATAGCAATCAGCCCCAGCATTTT | CASSLWGNSNQPQHF
TRBJ2-7 | TRBD1 | TRBV28 | once | TGTGCCAGCAGTTTTCCAGGACAGGGAAAGCAGTACTTC | CASSFPGQGKQYF
TRBJ2-7 | NA | TRBV9 | few | TGTGCCAGCAGCGTTACACCGGGACTTCCCTACGAGCAGTACTTC | CASSVTPGLPYEQYF
TRBJ1-5 | TRBD1 | TRBV27 | NA | TGTGCCAGCATTTCTCCCAGGGGGCTACATCAGCCCCAGCATTTT | CASISPRGLHQPQHF
TRBJ1-2 | TRBD1 | TRBV27 | NA | TGTGCCAGCAGGGGGGGGACAGGGGTTGGCTACACCTTC | CASRGGTGVGYTF
TRBJ1-1 | NA | TRBV4-3 | NA | TGCGCCAGCAGCCAAGTTCCGGGTCCCGGGGTAGCTTTCTTT | CASSQVPGPGVAFF
TRBJ2-1 | TRBD2 | TRBV5-1 | NA | TGCGCCAGCAGCTCGGGACTAGCAAATGAGCAGTTCTTC | CASSSGLANEQFF
TRBJ2-7 | NA | TRBV5-1 | NA | TGCGCCAGCAGCTTGGATCGCGGTCGGAAGCAGTACTTC | CASSLDRGRKQYF
TRBJ2-1 | TRBD1 | TRBV5-4 | NA | TGTGCCAGCAGGCCCGGGACAGGGACCCTACCTTCCTACAATGAGCAGTTCTTC | CASRPGTGTLPSYNEQFF
TRBJ2-1 | TRBD2 | TRBV4-1 | once | TGCGCCAGCAGCCAAGGGACTAGCGGCCCCTACAATGAGCAGTTCTTC | CASSQGTSGPYNEQFF
TRBJ2-7 | NA | TRBV6-4 | once | TGTGCCAGCAGTGACTCGCGGGAAAGGCAGTACTTC | CASSDSRERQYF
TRBJ2-2 | TRBD1 | TRBV11-3 | NA | TGTGCCAGCAGCTTGTGGACAGGGGGCGCGATGGGGGAGCTGTTTTTT | CASSLWTGGAMGELFF
TRBJ1-1 | NA | TRBV28 | NA | TGTGCCAGCCGCCGCCCTGGACAGAGTATTATGAACACTGAAGCTTTCTTT | CASRRPGQSIMNTEAFF
TRBJ1-2 | TRBD1 | TRBV5-1 | NA | TGCGCCAGCAGGGATCCACAGGGGCGGTATGGCTACACCTTC | CASRDPQGRYGYTF